This T cell receptor beta chain was recovered during a study of CD8 T cells in Susac syndrome. Study summary: Clinical remission applied to under 10 sequenced Susac syndrome patients, and six had active disease.

TCR beta was sequenced from blood CD8+ and CD4+ T cells. TEMRA cells were FACS-enriched, unlike CD8+ and CD4+ T cells, which were negatively isolated. An amount of RNA that ranged from roughly 0.45 to 1 ug was reverse transcribed with random hexamers. TCRdb reprocessed the immunoSEQ multiplex PCR reads with MiXCR, giving one entry per CDR3 protein. The top ten hold about 0.29% of the sample, which has 95,000 to 150,000 distinct CDR3 sequences, roughly 94% seen once. This receptor was taken from a human donor with Susac syndrome. Sequencing was performed on CD8+ T cells from PBMCs.

The CDR3 nucleotides are TGTGCCAGCAGCCTACTAGCGGGGGGCGTCGATGAGCAGTTCTTC. This encodes CASSLLAGGVDEQFF. The rearrangement links TRBV7-9 to TRBJ2-1, with TRBD2 matching over 12 bases. The junction had 7 bases not matched to a gene; V was cut back by 5 bases and J by 8 bases. Germline CDR1 is SEHNR and CDR2 is FQNEAQ (reference sequence). This CDR3 spans 15 amino acids. Complete variable domain (other parts from reference TRBV7-9 and TRBJ2-1): DTGVSQNPRHKITKRGQNVTFRCDPISEHNRLYWYRQTLGQGPEFLTYFQNEAQLEKSRLLSDRFSAERPKGSFSTLEIQRTEQGDSAMYLCASSLLAGGVDEQFFGPGTRLTVL.